The entry below gives a single T cell receptor (beta chain) sequence along with its context. Its antigen is currently unknown. Time point noted: blood 2 weeks post-SBRT. Treatment noted: 15 Gy SBRT to primary tumor, nephrectomy 4 weeks later. Radiation-treated patients gave blood at baseline, week 2 and week 4. The sample belongs to a study of radiation and T cells in renal cell carcinoma. Study-level points and caveats: From baseline, blood top tumor clonotypes peaked at 2 weeks post-radiation. Baseline intratumoral clonotype presence is unknown without pretreatment biopsies.

The germline V gene encodes CDR1 SGHRS and CDR2 YFSETQ. The germline V and J ends were trimmed by 4 bases and 3 bases, with 16 bases remaining between them. CDR3 length equals 15 residues. Repertoires were generated with immunoSEQ multiplex PCR, while TCRdb's copy carries only in-frame clones and drops some. The sample carries more than 100,000 clones, more than 70% recorded once. This clonotype originated in a woman aged 70 to 79 with renal cell carcinoma. The gene calls are TRBV5-1 and TRBJ1-1, with D possibly being TRBD1 (5 bases). The sequenced sample was blood, obtained from a patient whose treatment included radiotherapy and nephrectomy. The CDR3 loop reads CASSARSQGHTEAFF. In DNA form, the CDR3 reads TGCGCCAGCAGCGCCCGATCCCAGGGTCACACTGAAGCTTTCTTT.